This passage covers 25 T cell receptor beta chains from one sample sequenced in a study of immune evolution from preneoplasia to lung adenocarcinoma. The table came from immunoSEQ multiplex PCR; TCRdb's copy has only in-frame clones and leaves some out. The sample includes roughly 40,000 clones, approximately 79% of them seen just once. Sequencing was performed on FFPE invasive lung adenocarcinoma tissue. These receptors were collected from a person between 60 and 69 years old with lung adenocarcinoma.

This CDR3 reads CASSSSGSTDTQYF. The DNA of the CDR3 is TGTGCCAGTAGCTCTAGCGGGAGTACAGATACGCAGTATTTT. The chain recombines TRBV19 with TRBJ2-3, with 10 nucleotides matching TRBD2. J was trimmed by 3 bases and V by 6 bases; bases with no gene match: 3. The CDR3 is 14 amino acids. CDR1 is LNHDA and CDR2 is SQIVND in the germline V gene (reference sequence).

The chain combines TRBV25-1 with TRBJ2-7, with TRBD2 matching over 16 bases. The CDR3 length is 16 residues. With 4 bases clipped from V and 5 bases from J, the junction kept 5 bases outside the gene matches. From germline, CDR1 is MGHDK and CDR2 SYGVNS. CDR3 sequence (DNA): TGTGCCAGCAGTGCAGGGACTAGCGGGAGGGCGGACGAGCAGTACTTC. Amino acid sequence: CASSAGTSGRADEQYF.

This clone has just a few counts. The V and J genes are TRBV5-1 and TRBJ1-1; D call uncertain. The CDR3 consists of 15 residues. Germline V gene lookup returns CDR1 SGHRS and CDR2 YFSETQ. The V end was cut by 0 bases, the J end by 0 bases, with 9 bases between. The CDR3, as DNA: TGCGCCAGCAGCTTGGCTACGTTTATGAACACTGAAGCTTTCTTT. This sequence encodes CASSLATFMNTEAFF.

The chain links TRBV5-5 to TRBJ2-7, with 7 bases fitting TRBD1. J gave up 2 bases and V 2 bases, and 7 bases lay outside the gene matches. This CDR3 comprises 15 residues. CDR1 is SGHKS, CDR2 YYEKEE, per germline (reference sequence). CDR3 nucleotides: TGTGCCAGCAGCTTTCGGACAGGAGAAGCCTACGAGCAGTACTTC. This codes for CASSFRTGEAYEQYF.

The chain links TRBV18 to TRBJ1-1, with 8 bases fitting TRBD1. Germline CDR1 reads KGHSH; CDR2 reads LQKENI. The CDR3 covers 13 residues. The junction had 11 bases not matched to a gene; V was cut back by 6 bases and J by 11 bases. CDR3 coding DNA: TGTGCCAGCTCGCCCAACAACAGGGGGAGGGCTTTCTTT. It encodes CASSPNNRGRAFF. Filled out from reference TRBV18 and TRBJ1-1, the complete variable domain reads NAGVMQNPRHLVRRRGQEARLRCSPMKGHSHVYWYRQLPEEGLKFMVYLQKENIIDESGMPKERFSAEFPKEGPSILRIQQVVRGDSAAYFCASSPNNRGRAFFGQGTRLTVV.

V usage is TRBV12-5 and J usage is TRBJ2-3; 7 nucleotides match TRBD1. The CDR3 is made up of 15 amino acids. V was clipped by 1 base and J by 4 bases; unmatched bases: 5. Germline loops: CDR1 LGHNT, CDR2 FRNRAP. The CDR3 protein is CASGLGTGVADTQYF. The CDR3 coding sequence is TGTGCTAGTGGTTTGGGCACAGGGGTTGCAGATACGCAGTATTTT.

Only a few counts were recorded for this clone. The V and J genes are TRBV5-1 and TRBJ2-7; TRBD1 matches at 8 bases. Germline assignment: CDR1 SGHRS and CDR2 YFSETQ. This CDR3 has 15 residues. V lost 4 bases and J lost 0; bases outside the gene matches: 6. Here the CDR3 DNA reads TGCGCCAGCAGCCCTGGACAGGGAACCTCCTACGAGCAGTACTTC. It encodes CASSPGQGTSYEQYF.

The CDR3 DNA reads as TGTGCCAGCAGCTTTAATGGGGCCAACGTCCTGACTTTC. As protein: CASSFNGANVLTF. The chain carries TRBV5-8 and TRBJ2-6; D is unclear. Looked up from germline, CDR1 is SGHTS and CDR2 is YDEGEE. V was trimmed by 2 bases and J by 3 bases, leaving 3 bases between them. This CDR3 comprises 13 residues.

The chain is built from TRBV4-2 and TRBJ2-6, with D unclear. CDR3 length equals 16 residues. Germline-derived CDR1 and CDR2 are LGHNA and YNFKEQ. V shed 4 bases and J shed 0 bases, with 10 bases lying between them. CDR3 residues: CASSLGQSSGANVLTF. The CDR3 DNA reads as TGTGCCAGCAGCCTAGGTCAAAGCTCTGGGGCCAACGTCCTGACTTTC.

This chain links TRBV29-1 with TRBJ1-2, with a possible D match to TRBD1 (5 bases). CDR3 length: 13 residues. The V end was cut by 4 bases, the J end by 5 bases, with 14 bases between. The germline gives CDR1 SQVTM, CDR2 ANQGSEA. This chain's CDR3 is CSVAPGGNYGYTF. In DNA form, the CDR3 reads TGCAGCGTTGCCCCGGGGGGGAATTATGGCTACACCTTC.

This clone was recorded a few times. The V gene is TRBV5-1, the J gene TRBJ1-5, with D hard to call. Germline CDR1 reads SGHRS; CDR2 reads YFSETQ. CDR3 length: 13 residues. Between the trimmed V and J ends, which lost 4 bases and 5 bases, there was a span of 10 bases. This chain's CDR3 is CASSITPDQPQHF. The CDR3 region has the DNA TGCGCCAGCAGCATAACTCCTGATCAGCCCCAGCATTTT.

The rearrangement joins TRBV11-2 to TRBJ2-4; no firm D call. Trimming removed 6 bases from V and 6 bases from J, with 9 bases in between. This CDR3 region has 12 residues. Germline V gives CDR1 SGHAT, CDR2 FQNNGV. The CDR3 loop is CASSPNLNIQYF. In DNA form, the CDR3 reads TGTGCCAGCAGTCCTAATCTAAACATTCAGTACTTC.

This clone has only one observation. This chain uses TRBV6-5 with TRBJ1-2, with 7 bases fitting TRBD1. Looked up from germline, CDR1 is MNHEY and CDR2 is SVGAGI. The trim removed 7 bases at V and 4 bases at J, leaving 3 bases unmatched. This CDR3 has 12 residues. CDR3 amino acids: CASNRQGYGYTF. The CDR3 DNA reads as TGTGCCAGCAATAGACAGGGCTATGGCTACACCTTC.

The chain employs TRBV19 and TRBJ2-7; D is undetermined. Deletions cut 3 bases from V and 0 bases from J, with 6 bases between. Germline values: CDR1 LNHDA, CDR2 SQIVND (reference sequence). The CDR3 is made up of 13 amino acids. CDR3 DNA sequence: TGTGCCAGTAGTATGGGGTTCTCCTACGAGCAGTACTTC. Translated, it gives CASSMGFSYEQYF.

In the case of this clone: The sample has other DNA sequences that encode this CDR3 too. The rearrangement uses TRBV6-5 and TRBJ2-2; 8 bases match TRBD1. The germline V gene has CDR1 MNHEY and CDR2 SVGAGI. The CDR3 totals 16 residues. Trimming cost V 2 bases and J 5 bases; bases outside gene matches: 7. The CDR3 nucleotides read TGTGCCAGCAGTTACAAACAGGGGGTTGGTACCGGGGAGCTGTTTTTT. It specifies CASSYKQGVGTGELFF.

The chain combines TRBV10-2 with TRBJ2-6, with a possible D match to TRBD2 (6 bases). Trimming cost V 7 bases and J 2 bases, with 21 bases left between them. The CDR3 is 18 residues long. The V gene's germline CDR1 is WSHSY and CDR2 SAAADI. The DNA of the CDR3 is TGCGCCAGCACCCTGGGAGGACCCTCTTGGCCTGGGGCCAACGTCCTGACTTTC. This translates into CASTLGGPSWPGANVLTF.

The J gene is TRBJ2-7, the V gene TRBV7-6; 7 bases match TRBD2. Per germline, CDR1 SGHVS and CDR2 FNYEAQ. CDR3 length: 14 amino acids. V lost 5 bases to trimming and J lost 5 bases; unmatched junction nucleotides: 9. The CDR3 bases are TGTGCCAGCAGCCAGACGGCTAGCGGAGACGAGCAGTACTTC. It yields the protein CASSQTASGDEQYF. The full variable domain, in which reference TRBV7-6 and TRBJ2-7 provide the parts outside the CDR3, is GAGVSQSPRYKVTKRGQDVALRCDPISGHVSLYWYRQALGQGPEFLTYFNYEAQQDKSGLPNDRFSAERPEGSISTLTIQRTEQRDSAMYRCASSQTASGDEQYFGPGTRLTVT.

J is TRBJ2-2 and V is TRBV5-4; TRBD2 matches 11 bases. J gave up 3 bases and V 0 bases, and 4 bases lay outside the gene matches. The CDR3 spans 17 residues. Germline V lookup: CDR1 SGHNT, CDR2 YYREEE (reference sequence). CDR3 loop: CASSLGPSGRYTGELFF. The CDR3 DNA is TGTGCCAGCAGCTTGGGGCCTAGCGGGAGGTACACCGGGGAGCTGTTTTTT.

This clone was counted a single time. This rearrangement joins TRBV5-4 to TRBJ2-2, with 9 bases matching TRBD2. The CDR3 is 16 amino acids. Looked up from germline, CDR1 is SGHNT and CDR2 is YYREEE (reference sequence). V gave up 4 bases and J gave up 5 bases; unmatched junction bases: 9. The CDR3 sequence: CASSRAIAGATGELFF. The CDR3, as DNA: TGTGCCAGCAGCCGGGCAATAGCGGGAGCAACCGGGGAGCTGTTTTTT.

This clone was detected only a few times. The rearrangement uses TRBV19 and TRBJ2-2; D may be TRBD1 (7 bases). The V gene lost 8 bases and the J gene lost 4 bases, with 14 bases spanning the gap. Germline values: CDR1 LNHDA, CDR2 SQIVND (reference sequence). This CDR3 has 14 residues. This chain's CDR3 is CASWYRGGTGELFF. The CDR3 region has the DNA TGTGCCAGTTGGTACAGGGGAGGCACCGGGGAGCTGTTTTTT.

This clone appeared a few times. The chain links TRBV19 to TRBJ2-2; 12 bases agree with TRBD1. Trimming cost V 5 bases and J 7 bases; bases outside gene matches: 5. The CDR3 contains 15 residues. Germline CDR1 is LNHDA and CDR2 is SQIVND (reference sequence). Here the CDR3 reads CASSPGQGAFGELFF. The CDR3 DNA follows: TGTGCCAGTAGTCCGGGACAGGGGGCTTTCGGGGAGCTGTTTTTT.

The CDR3 bases are TGTGCCAGCAGTTCTGCTGGGGGCTACGAGCAGTACTTC. Translated: CASSSAGGYEQYF. The chain is built from TRBV27 and TRBJ2-7; D is tentatively TRBD1 or TRBD2 (5 bases each). CDR1 is MNHEY and CDR2 is SMNVEV in the germline V gene (reference sequence). Trimming removed 4 bases at V and 3 bases at J, with 10 bases between. The CDR3 consists of 13 residues.

In its sample, this clone was seen a few times. The chain uses TRBV19 and TRBJ2-7; TRBD1 matches 7 bases. Germline V CDR1 and CDR2: LNHDA, SQIVND (reference sequence). The trim removed 4 bases at V and 0 bases at J, leaving 3 bases unmatched. The CDR3 runs 14 residues. Here the CDR3 DNA reads TGTGCCAGTAGTACGACAGGGAGCTCCTACGAGCAGTACTTC. It translates to CASSTTGSSYEQYF.

V gene TRBV9 combines with J gene TRBJ2-1; D gene uncertain. Germline V gene lookup returns CDR1 SGDLS and CDR2 YYNGEE. This CDR3 contains 18 residues. V lost 1 base, J lost 9 bases, and 26 bases lay in between. CDR3 in amino acids: CASSVSSRSARRPLEQFF. CDR3 in DNA: TGTGCCAGCAGCGTATCATCAAGGTCGGCCCGCCGTCCCCTTGAGCAGTTCTTC.

This clone was seen a handful of times. This chain connects TRBV6-5 to TRBJ1-4; 7 nucleotides agree with TRBD1. The CDR3 is 13 residues long. The V and J ends lost 6 bases and 11 bases, in that order; junction bases with no gene match: 9. Germline V gene lookup returns CDR1 MNHEY and CDR2 SVGAGI. Here the CDR3 reads CASSLRGMEKLFF. The CDR3 DNA sequence: TGTGCCAGCAGCCTCAGGGGGATGGAGAAACTGTTTTTT.